These T cell receptor beta chains were read from a single sample in a study of T and B cells in COVID-19 patients. TCRdb processed the multiplex PCR reads anew with MiXCR; each CDR3 protein has one entry. Of about 3,200 distinct CDR3 sequences listed, roughly 23% were seen once; the top ten hold roughly 16%. The source material was blood. The source of these receptors is a human donor with active COVID-19. CDR3s include the opening cysteine and the closing phenylalanine or tryptophan.

CDR3 protein,V gene,J gene
CASSYQGNTEAFF,TRBV6-5,TRBJ1-1
CASSWTRVNEQFF,TRBV6-2/TRBV6-3,TRBJ2-1
CASSLKTGVGELFF,TRBV12-3/TRBV12-4,TRBJ2-2
CASSLQDYGYTF,TRBV28,TRBJ1-2
CASSESWYEQYF,TRBV6-5,TRBJ2-7
CATSRDFYEQFF,TRBV15,TRBJ2-1
CSARSPDSGNTIYF,TRBV20-1,TRBJ1-3
CASSSAPEQFF,TRBV6-2/TRBV6-3,TRBJ2-1
CSVNRGTLTDTQYF,TRBV29-1,TRBJ2-3
CASSLPDYNEQFF,TRBV27,TRBJ2-1
CASSSTLPPGNTIYF,TRBV7-2,TRBJ1-3
CASSLRPWDWDEQYF,TRBV7-2,TRBJ2-7
CASSYKGYNYGYTF,TRBV6-6,TRBJ1-2
CASSFQRNIQYF,TRBV6-2/TRBV6-3,TRBJ2-4
CASSLLGRDFSGNTIYF,TRBV12-3/TRBV12-4,TRBJ1-3
CSAATSGNTGELFF,TRBV20-1,TRBJ2-2
CASSLGGESTDTQYF,TRBV5-6,TRBJ2-3
CASSFTLPSGSSTDTQYF,TRBV5-1,TRBJ2-3
CASSLPLAGPSTDTQYF,TRBV28,TRBJ2-3
CASSSRTGERTGELFF,TRBV5-4,TRBJ2-2
CASSARQGQTEAFF,TRBV6-1,TRBJ1-1
CASSYSPRALSEQYF,TRBV6-2/TRBV6-3,TRBJ2-7
CASSNPGTLKHTF,TRBV19,TRBJ1-2
CSVYDRGPAEAFF,TRBV29-1,TRBJ1-1
CSALQGFEETQYF,TRBV20-1,TRBJ2-5
CASSAGLAGLVKKFF,TRBV7-9,TRBJ2-1
CASSISTLPREKLFF,TRBV19,TRBJ1-4
CVSSTPGSASRASTDTQYF,TRBV19,TRBJ2-3
CASSQESSAYNEQFF,TRBV7-3,TRBJ2-1
CASSLTYGRLQFSTDTQYF,TRBV7-2,TRBJ2-3
CATSDPGGSSYNEQFF,TRBV24-1,TRBJ2-1